This T cell receptor (beta chain) appears in the sequencing data of a study of CD8+ T cells in alopecia areata. Regarding treatment: oral pan-JAK inhibitor, 5-10 mg twice daily. Extracted RNA was reverse transcribed, and the resulting cDNA served as sequencing template. Generated by immunoSEQ multiplex PCR, the TCRdb table keeps only in-frame clones and is missing some. The sample has 150,000 to 200,000 clones; roughly 60% are singletons. A remark on this clone: Antigen: not known.

V was pared by 4 bases and J by 4 bases, with 10 bases between. Germline CDR1 and CDR2: SGHTA and FQGTGA. The CDR3 totals 13 residues. Study observations and caveats: Scalp and blood retained many expanded lesional clones during tofacitinib. Among patients, TCR sharing was less clear than in mice, a difference possibly due in part to HLA diversity in the patient population. Lesional tissue from the scalp (especially in alopecia totalis/universalis) showed higher clonality than normal scalp. There was only one nonresponder, so it was unclear how baseline CD8+ expansion relates to response.

The sample in question was CD4+ T cells sorted from blood, obtained at approximately week 49, from a patient treated with tofacitinib. This TCR was sampled from a human donor with alopecia areata. The chain couples TRBV7-3 to TRBJ1-1; D is unclear. CDR3 sequence: CASSSMTGTEAFF. CDR3 nucleotide sequence: TGTGCCAGCAGCTCCATGACGGGCACTGAAGCTTTCTTT.